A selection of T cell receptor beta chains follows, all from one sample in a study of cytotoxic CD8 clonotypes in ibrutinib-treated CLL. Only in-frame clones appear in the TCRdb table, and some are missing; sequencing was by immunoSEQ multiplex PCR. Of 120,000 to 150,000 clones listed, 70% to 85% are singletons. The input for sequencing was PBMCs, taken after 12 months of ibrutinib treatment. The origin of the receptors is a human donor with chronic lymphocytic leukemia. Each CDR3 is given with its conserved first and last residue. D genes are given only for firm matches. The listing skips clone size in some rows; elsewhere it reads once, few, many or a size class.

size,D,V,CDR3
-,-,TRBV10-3,CAISELESEINYGYTF
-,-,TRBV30,CAWSVSFLREQYF
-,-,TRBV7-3,CASSLSITSTDTQYF
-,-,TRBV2,CASSQLVYEQYF
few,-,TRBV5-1,CASSSGTLGYGYTF
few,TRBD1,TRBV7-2,CASSSDRGPQPQHF
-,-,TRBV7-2,CASSRGFTDTQYF
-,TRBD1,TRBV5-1,CASSPITGGAGYGYTF
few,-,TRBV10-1,CAPTGWQGNQPQHF
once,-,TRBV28,CASSLGTLFSTGYTF
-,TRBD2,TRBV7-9,CASSLNGRQGEQYF
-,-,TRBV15,CATSQGTGLLDTGELFF
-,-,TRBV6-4,CASSDRTGGSTDTQYF
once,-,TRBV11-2,CASSLDLWDGNYNEQFF
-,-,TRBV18,CASSPPAQNEQFF
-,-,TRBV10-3,CAISVSGAETQYF
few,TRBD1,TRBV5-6,CASSLRGPINQPQHF
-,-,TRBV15,CATSRTGLNTEAFF